A selection of T cell receptor beta chains follows, all from one sample in a study of OX40 agonist ivuxolimab in advanced cancers. Only in-frame clones appear in the TCRdb table, and some are missing; sequencing was by immunoSEQ multiplex PCR. The sample shows about 68,000 clones, about 79% of them seen only once. The sample in question was CD4+ or CD8+ T cells sorted from blood, obtained in a trial of the OX40 agonist ivuxolimab. The receptors were gathered from an adult with an advanced solid tumor such as melanoma, head and neck, liver or kidney cancer. CDR3s include the opening cysteine and the closing phenylalanine or tryptophan. The order of the fields is CDR3 protein, CDR3 DNA, D gene, clone size, J gene, V gene. A D gene is named only where the DNA matches it firmly. Clone size is not always given. Where it is, it says once, few, many or a class for expanded clones.

CDR3: CASSLAPSGVTYNEQFF
DNA: TGTGCCAGCAGCTTAGCCCCGTCAGGGGTAACCTACAATGAGCAGTTCTTC
D: -
size: once
J: TRBJ2-1
V: TRBV7-9

CDR3: CASSLDRVDGYTF
DNA: TGTGCCAGTAGTCTAGACAGGGTAGATGGCTACACCTTC
D: TRBD1
size: -
J: TRBJ1-2
V: TRBV19

CDR3: CASSKGGTGKETQYF
DNA: TGTGCCAGCAGCAAAGGGGGGACAGGCAAAGAGACCCAGTACTTC
D: TRBD1
size: -
J: TRBJ2-5
V: TRBV7-8

CDR3: CASSLVSREQYF
DNA: TGTGCCAGCAGTTTGGTTAGTCGGGAGCAGTACTTC
D: -
size: -
J: TRBJ2-7
V: TRBV28

CDR3: CASSQGTAAYEQYF
DNA: TGTGCCAGCAGTCAGGGGACAGCAGCCTACGAGCAGTACTTC
D: TRBD1
size: -
J: TRBJ2-7
V: TRBV2

CDR3: CASSLRLAGVNEQYF
DNA: TGCGCCAGCAGCTTGCGGCTAGCGGGAGTCAACGAGCAGTACTTC
D: TRBD2
size: -
J: TRBJ2-7
V: TRBV5-1

CDR3: CASSSFIGTGSARNNEQFF
DNA: TGCGCCAGCAGCTCGTTTATTGGAACGGGTTCGGCACGCAACAATGAGCAGTTCTTC
D: -
size: few
J: TRBJ2-1
V: TRBV4-3

CDR3: CASSEMVTQYF
DNA: TGTGCCAGCAGTGAGATGGTTACGCAGTATTTT
D: -
size: -
J: TRBJ2-3
V: TRBV6-1

CDR3: CASSQFTGGGDNQPQHF
DNA: TGCGCCAGCAGTCAATTTACCGGGGGAGGGGACAATCAGCCCCAGCATTTT
D: -
size: -
J: TRBJ1-5
V: TRBV23-1

CDR3: CASSQGLAGVETQYF
DNA: TGCGCCAGCAGCCAAGGTCTAGCGGGAGTGGAGACCCAGTACTTC
D: TRBD2
size: once
J: TRBJ2-5
V: TRBV4-3

CDR3: CASSPPGQGYGYTF
DNA: TGTGCCAGCAGTCCTCCGGGACAGGGCTATGGCTACACCTTC
D: TRBD1
size: -
J: TRBJ1-2
V: TRBV28